The 5 T cell receptor beta chains listed next were all sequenced from one sample in a study of breast tumors, draining lymph nodes, adjacent tissues. Axillary draining lymph nodes of breast cancer patients supplied the node samples. Via MiXCR, TCRdb re-called the multiplex PCR reads, giving one row per CDR3 protein. Altogether more than 85,000 distinct CDR3 sequences are present, approximately 21% being singletons, with the ten largest covering around 1.3%. Input material: axillary lymph node tissue. The source of these receptors is a female donor with breast cancer. Some clones in this sample may be carry-over from other donors' samples.

This clonotype was seen many times. This rearrangement joins TRBV5-5 to TRBJ2-3; D is undetermined. Trimming pared 0 bases from V and 4 bases from J, leaving 15 bases between. Per germline, CDR1 SGHKS and CDR2 YYEKEE (reference sequence). The CDR3 has 16 residues. CDR3 nucleotides: TGTGCCAGCAGCTTGGTGGTGGATACGAGCGCAGATACGCAGTATTTT. Protein product: CASSLVVDTSADTQYF. Combining the CDR3 with reference TRBV5-5 and TRBJ2-3 gives the whole variable domain DAGVTQSPTHLIKTRGQQVTLRCSPISGHKSVSWYQQVLGQGPQFIFQYYEKEERGRGNFPDRFSARQFPNYSSELNVNALLLGDSALYLCASSLVVDTSADTQYFGPGTRLTVL.

Many counts were recorded for this clonotype. The V and J genes are TRBV9 and TRBJ2-3, with a weak D call TRBD1 (5 bases). CDR3 length equals 15 residues. Trimming shortened V by 2 bases and J by 5 bases, and 15 bases separated the two germline ends. Germline loops: CDR1 SGDLS, CDR2 YYNGEE. This CDR3 reads CASSVSGPGKDTQYF. CDR3 coding DNA: TGTGCCAGCAGCGTTTCAGGGCCAGGGAAAGATACGCAGTATTTT.

The chain recombines TRBV18 with TRBJ1-5; no definite D call. CDR3 size: 13 residues. Trimming took 3 bases from V and 7 from J, leaving 10 bases between them. Germline V gives CDR1 KGHSH, CDR2 LQKENI. CDR3 region: CASSPDQKQPQHF. Written as DNA, the CDR3 is TGTGCCAGCTCACCGGACCAGAAACAGCCCCAGCATTTT.

This clonotype was detected many times. The rearrangement links TRBV5-1 to TRBJ2-2; D is possibly TRBD1 (6 bases). Germline V CDR1 and CDR2: SGHRS, YFSETQ. The V end was cut by 0 bases, the J end by 5 bases, with 11 bases between. This CDR3 has 15 amino acids. CDR3 coding DNA: TGCGCCAGCAGCTTGGTACAGGGTGGGACCGGGGAGCTGTTTTTT. This translates into CASSLVQGGTGELFF.

The chain employs TRBV7-3 and TRBJ2-2; D not certain. This CDR3 has 13 amino acids. The germline V gene has CDR1 SGHTA and CDR2 FQGTGA. Trimming took 5 bases from V and 6 from J, leaving 10 bases between them. The CDR3 DNA is TGTGCCAGCAGCCCTGGCATGTCCGGGGAGCTGTTTTTT. The encoded protein is CASSPGMSGELFF.